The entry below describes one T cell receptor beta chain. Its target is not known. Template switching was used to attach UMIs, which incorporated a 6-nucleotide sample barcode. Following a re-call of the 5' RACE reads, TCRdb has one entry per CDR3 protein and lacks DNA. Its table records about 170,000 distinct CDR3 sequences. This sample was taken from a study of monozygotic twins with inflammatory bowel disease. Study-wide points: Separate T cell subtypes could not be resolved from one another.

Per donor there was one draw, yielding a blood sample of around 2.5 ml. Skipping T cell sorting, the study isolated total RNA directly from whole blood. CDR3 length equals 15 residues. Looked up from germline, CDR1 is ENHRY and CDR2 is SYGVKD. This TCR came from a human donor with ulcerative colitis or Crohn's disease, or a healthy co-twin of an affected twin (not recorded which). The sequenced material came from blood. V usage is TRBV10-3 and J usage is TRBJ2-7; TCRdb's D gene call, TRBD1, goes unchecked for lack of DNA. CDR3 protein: CAITRGGQGSYEQYF.